This T cell receptor (beta chain) was documented in a study of cytomegalovirus exposure and HLA in healthy donors. The study ran its PCR with 60 Vbeta and 13 Jbeta primers. Produced via immunoSEQ multiplex PCR; TCRdb's table is partial and in-frame only. Of some 180,000 clones listed, 79% are singletons. As regards this clone: Its antigen remains unidentified.

The study, taken as a whole, reports: There were several of the most significant clusters that appeared linked to common viral pathogens in a later analysis. It is likely that the observed cluster of highly shared sequence variants was a sequencing artifact.

The source is a woman in her twenties or thirties in good health and CMV-seropositive. The sequencing input was PBMCs.

This chain's CDR3 is CSVDRENTGELFF. Written as DNA, the CDR3 is TGCAGCGTTGATCGGGAGAACACCGGGGAGCTGTTTTTT. V usage is TRBV29-1 and J usage is TRBJ2-2, with D possibly being TRBD2 (5 bases). Germline V gene sequence: CDR1 SQVTM, CDR2 ANQGSEA. The CDR3 loop spans 13 amino acids. V was cut by 3 bases and J by 1 base, with 6 bases left in between.